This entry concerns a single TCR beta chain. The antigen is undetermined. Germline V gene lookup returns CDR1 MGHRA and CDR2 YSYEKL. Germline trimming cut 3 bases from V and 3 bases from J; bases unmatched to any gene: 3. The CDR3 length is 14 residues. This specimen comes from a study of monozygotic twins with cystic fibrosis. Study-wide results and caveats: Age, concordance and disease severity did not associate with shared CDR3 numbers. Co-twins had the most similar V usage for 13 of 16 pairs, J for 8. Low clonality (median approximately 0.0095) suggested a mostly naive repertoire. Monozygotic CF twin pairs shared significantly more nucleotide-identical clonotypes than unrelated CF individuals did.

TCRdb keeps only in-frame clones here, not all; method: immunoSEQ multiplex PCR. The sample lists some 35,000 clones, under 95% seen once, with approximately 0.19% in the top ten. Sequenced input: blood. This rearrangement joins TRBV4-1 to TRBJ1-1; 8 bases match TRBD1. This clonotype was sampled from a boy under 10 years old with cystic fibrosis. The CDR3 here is CASSQDRVYTEAFF. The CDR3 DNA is TGCGCCAGCAGCCAGGACAGGGTTTACACTGAAGCTTTCTTT.